This entry features one T cell receptor beta chain sequence. The antigen remains undetermined. These data are taken from a study of Ad26.COV2.S vaccination and SARS-CoV-2 variants. Study-wide background: In the COV1001 trial, the donor was in the Ad26.COV2.S arm.

As for treatment: roughly 18 received Ad26.COV2.S at low or high dose, single or two shots; several received placebo; per-sample allocation not given. Sampling was done on day 63 after the first vaccine or placebo injection. V trimming: 3 bases; J trimming: 4 bases; junction bases outside the gene matches: 12. This CDR3 is 17 amino acids long. Germline V gene sequence: CDR1 GTSNPN, CDR2 SVGIG (reference sequence). Sequencing was performed with immunoSEQ multiplex PCR; in TCRdb, only in-frame clones are kept and a portion is missing. Of about 480,000 clones in the sample, around nine tenths were seen once. Broader study findings: Reportedly, after vaccination the spike-specific CD8+ and CD4+ T cell responses displayed substantial breadth. Among vaccine recipients, spike-specific TCR breadth exceeded that of placebo recipients.

The source material was peripheral blood, sampled in a trial of Ad26.COV2.S vaccine versus placebo. This clonotype was sampled from a person aged 18 to 59 who received the Ad26.COV2.S COVID-19 vaccine or a placebo. J is TRBJ2-3 and V is TRBV30; 11 positions agree with TRBD2. CDR3 amino acids: CAWRRGVLAGDADTQYF. The CDR3 bases are TGTGCCTGGAGGAGAGGTGTACTAGCGGGAGATGCAGATACGCAGTATTTT.